The rows below give T cell receptor beta chains drawn from one sample of a study of blood T cells in healthy people across ages. TCRdb reprocessed the 5' RACE reads via MiXCR and lists one record per CDR3 protein. This sample has some 1.6 million distinct CDR3 sequences, with around 35% found just once. The sequencing input was blood. These receptors were taken from a woman aged 25 to 39 in good health. The CDR3 runs from the conserved cysteine through the conserved F or W. D genes are given only for firm matches. A row's size may be missing; if present it is once, few, many or a size class.

>.|TRBV7-3|TRBJ1-2|.
CASSQDPDPRYGYTF
TGTGCCAGCAGCCAGGACCCTGACCCTCGATATGGCTACACCTTC
>.|TRBV7-9|TRBJ1-1|.
CASSLRQVLNTEAFF
TGTGCCAGCAGCTTAAGGCAGGTCCTGAACACTGAAGCTTTCTTT
>.|TRBV6-5|TRBJ2-1|few
CASSYFNLQGYNEQFF
TGTGCCAGCAGTTACTTCAATTTACAAGGCTACAATGAGCAGTTCTTC
>.|TRBV7-9|TRBJ2-1|.
CASSPPGVVDEQFF
TGTGCCAGCAGCCCCCCGGGGGTAGTCGATGAGCAGTTCTTC
>.|TRBV18|TRBJ2-3|.
CASSPGPGQADTQYF
TGTGCCAGCTCACCTGGACCAGGTCAGGCAGATACGCAGTATTTT
>.|TRBV29-1|TRBJ2-7|many
CSVVTRGRFYEQYF
TGCAGCGTTGTCACTCGAGGGAGGTTCTACGAGCAGTACTTC
>.|TRBV2|TRBJ1-3|.
CASSAGRAPGNTIYF
TGTGCCAGCAGCGCAGGGAGGGCTCCTGGAAACACCATATATTTT
>TRBD1|TRBV5-5|TRBJ2-5|few
CASRFGNRARGPQETQYF
TGTGCCAGCAGATTCGGGAATAGGGCCAGGGGGCCCCAAGAGACCCAGTACTTC
>.|TRBV7-9|TRBJ2-1|few
CASSLANGSERRNEQFF
TGTGCCAGCAGCTTAGCGAACGGCTCCGAGAGGAGGAATGAGCAGTTCTTC
>.|TRBV12-3/TRBV12-4|TRBJ2-1|few
CASSSRPITSEQFF
TGTGCCAGCTCTAGCCGCCCTATTACGTCTGAGCAGTTCTTC
>TRBD2|TRBV15|TRBJ2-3|.
CAASRTSGRSYPTDTQYF
TGTGCCGCCAGCAGAACTAGCGGGAGGTCATATCCCACAGATACGCAGTATTTT
>TRBD1|TRBV7-2|TRBJ1-2|once
CAGSPDRAYGYTF
TGTGCCGGCAGCCCAGACAGGGCCTATGGCTACACCTTC
>TRBD1|TRBV9|TRBJ1-1|.
CASSVGVTGTANTEAFF
TGTGCCAGCAGCGTAGGAGTGACAGGGACGGCGAACACTGAAGCTTTCTTT
>.|TRBV7-6|TRBJ2-3|few
CASSSGGRAVQDTQYF
TGTGCCAGCAGCTCCGGGGGGCGAGCGGTGCAAGATACGCAGTATTTT
>.|TRBV5-1|TRBJ2-2|few
CASSLQGDTGELFF
TGCGCCAGCAGTCTACAGGGCGACACCGGGGAGCTGTTTTTT
>.|TRBV7-3|TRBJ2-5|.
CASSSYPAEETQYF
TGTGCCAGCAGCTCATATCCAGCGGAAGAGACCCAGTACTTC
>.|TRBV5-1|TRBJ2-3|many
CASSLGASSTVDTQYF
TGCGCCAGCAGCTTGGGGGCTAGCTCAACGGTGGATACGCAGTATTTT
>.|TRBV15|TRBJ2-7|.
CATSNPYREFGYEQYF
TGTGCCACCAGCAACCCCTACCGGGAGTTCGGCTACGAGCAGTACTTC
>.|TRBV10-3|TRBJ2-5|.
CAISESALNEQYF
TGTGCCATCAGTGAGTCGGCTCTCAATGAGCAGTACTTC
>TRBD1|TRBV28|TRBJ1-6|.
CASSPPTGLTYNSPLHF
TGTGCCAGCAGTCCGCCGACAGGGTTGACCTATAATTCACCCCTCCACTTT
>TRBD1|TRBV20-1|TRBJ2-7|.
CSAPGTGAHREQYF
TGCAGTGCACCCGGGACAGGGGCTCATCGCGAGCAGTACTTC
>.|TRBV5-1|TRBJ1-2|.
CASSLARTGFHGYTF
TGCGCCAGCAGCTTAGCCCGCACGGGGTTTCATGGCTACACCTTC
>TRBD1|TRBV7-9|TRBJ1-2|.
CASVRTGTLGHGYTF
TGTGCCAGCGTTCGGACAGGGACTCTAGGGCATGGCTACACCTTC
>.|TRBV2|TRBJ2-1|.
CASSEADRSEQFF
TGTGCCAGCAGTGAAGCGGACCGGAGCGAGCAGTTCTTC
>TRBD2|TRBV6-1|TRBJ2-7|.
CASSEPGGKLIYEQYF
TGTGCCAGCAGTGAACCCGGGGGGAAATTGATCTACGAGCAGTACTTC
>.|TRBV20-1|TRBJ2-2|.
CSASRLGGTGELFF
TGCAGTGCTAGCCGTCTAGGTGGCACCGGGGAGCTGTTTTTT
>.|TRBV25-1|TRBJ2-5|once
CASSETAGRAEETQYF
TGTGCCAGCAGTGAAACGGCGGGGAGAGCGGAAGAGACCCAGTACTTC
>.|TRBV4-2|TRBJ2-2|.
CASSQERHNTGELFF
TGTGCCAGCAGCCAAGAGAGACACAACACCGGGGAGCTGTTTTTT
>TRBD2|TRBV10-2|TRBJ2-1|.
CASSEPGLAGAQQFF
TGCGCCAGCAGTGAGCCTGGACTAGCGGGGGCCCAGCAGTTCTTC
>.|TRBV20-1|TRBJ1-4|few
CSARPTTNEKLFF
TGCAGTGCTAGACCTACAACTAATGAAAAACTGTTTTTT